This T cell receptor beta chain came from a study of cytomegalovirus exposure and HLA in healthy donors. Turning to the study itself: Around 78 million unique TCR sequences came from HLA-typed donors in an early release.

V shed 4 bases and J 4 bases; nucleotides not matched to a gene: 9. The V gene's germline CDR1 is SGDLS and CDR2 YYNGEE. This CDR3 has 16 amino acids. The PCR ran on 60 Vbeta and 13 Jbeta primers. How the authors handled the data: Some 10 million shared chains were among the approximately 80 million unique TCR beta chains that a later analysis counted. TCRdb's copy holds only in-frame clones and misses some; the assay was immunoSEQ multiplex PCR. Clone size and V and J calls were adopted from that table, with D and trimming inferred from the DNA. The table lists 250,000 to 350,000 clones, 86% of them singletons. The study's findings and limits: A few CMV-associated chains were confirmed in vitro to be specific for CMV antigens. According to reports, the classifier identified cytomegalovirus status with high specificity and sensitivity.

Of note for this clone: Its antigen is not identified.

What was sequenced was PBMCs. J is TRBJ2-3 and V is TRBV9; 10 positions agree with TRBD1. The source is a middle-aged man in good health and CMV-seropositive. The CDR3 region is CASSTRQGAGSDTQYF. For the CDR3, the DNA is TGTGCCAGCAGCACAAGACAGGGGGCCGGCTCAGATACGCAGTATTTT.